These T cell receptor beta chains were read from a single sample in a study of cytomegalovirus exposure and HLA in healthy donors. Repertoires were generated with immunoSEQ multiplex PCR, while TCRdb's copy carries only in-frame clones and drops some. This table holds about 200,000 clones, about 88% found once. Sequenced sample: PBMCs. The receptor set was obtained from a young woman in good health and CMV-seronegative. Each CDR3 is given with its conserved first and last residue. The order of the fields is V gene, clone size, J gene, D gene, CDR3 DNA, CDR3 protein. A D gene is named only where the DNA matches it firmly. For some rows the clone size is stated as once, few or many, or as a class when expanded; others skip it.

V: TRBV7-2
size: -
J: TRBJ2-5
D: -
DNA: TGTGCCAGCAGCTCAGGGAGGAACGGTTGGGAGACCCAGTACTTC
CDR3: CASSSGRNGWETQYF

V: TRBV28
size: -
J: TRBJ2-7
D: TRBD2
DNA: TGTGCCAGCAGTGAAGCCTGGACTAGCGGCTCCTACGAGCAGTACTTC
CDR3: CASSEAWTSGSYEQYF

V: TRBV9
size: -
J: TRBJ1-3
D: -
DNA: TGTGCCAGCAGCGTGAGCGCCGGACAACCTTCTGGAAACACCATATATTTT
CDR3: CASSVSAGQPSGNTIYF

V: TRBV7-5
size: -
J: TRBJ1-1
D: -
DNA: TGTGCCAGAAGCCTAAGTGGTAGGGACTTGAACACTGAAGCTTTCTTT
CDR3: CARSLSGRDLNTEAFF

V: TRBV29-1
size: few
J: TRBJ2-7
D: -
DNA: TGCAGCGTTGAAGGTGGGACACCCAACTCCTACGAGCAGTACTTC
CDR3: CSVEGGTPNSYEQYF

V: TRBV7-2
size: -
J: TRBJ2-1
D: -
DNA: TGTGCCAGCAGCCCCTGGGGGGGCGGGGCAATCAATGAGCAGTTCTTC
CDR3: CASSPWGGGAINEQFF

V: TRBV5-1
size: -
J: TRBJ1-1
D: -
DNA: TGCGCCAGCAGCTTAAGACCCTGGGACTGGGAAAACACTGAAGCTTTCTTT
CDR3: CASSLRPWDWENTEAFF

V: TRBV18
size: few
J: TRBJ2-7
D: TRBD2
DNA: TGTGCCAGCTCACCCGGTCTAGCGGGGACCTACGAGCAGTACTTC
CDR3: CASSPGLAGTYEQYF

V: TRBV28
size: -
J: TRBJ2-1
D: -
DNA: TGTGCCAGCAGTTTACAGGGATTTTATGAGCAGTTCTTC
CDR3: CASSLQGFYEQFF

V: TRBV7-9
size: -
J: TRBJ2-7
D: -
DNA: TGTGCCAGCAGCTCCTTGGGCCCGAACTCGGGAGAGCAGTACTTC
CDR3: CASSSLGPNSGEQYF

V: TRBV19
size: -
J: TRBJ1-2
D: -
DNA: TGTGCCAGTAGTATTCGGCAGGGGCTTACTAACTATGGCTACACCTTC
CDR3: CASSIRQGLTNYGYTF

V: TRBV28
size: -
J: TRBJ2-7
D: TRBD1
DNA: TGTGCCAGCAGGGACAGGGGGCGATTATACGAGCAGTACTTC
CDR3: CASRDRGRLYEQYF

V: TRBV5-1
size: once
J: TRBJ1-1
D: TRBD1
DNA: TGCGCCAGCAGCCCGCGGACAGGCCCAAACACTGAAGCTTTCTTT
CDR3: CASSPRTGPNTEAFF

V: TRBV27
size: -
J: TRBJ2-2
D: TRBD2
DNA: TGTGCCAGCAGTTTTGGGGGAGGGCCAGGCGGGGAGCTGTTTTTT
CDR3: CASSFGGGPGGELFF

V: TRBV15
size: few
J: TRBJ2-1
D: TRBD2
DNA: TGTGCCACCAGCAGGGTTAGCGGGGGGTGGTTTGAGCAGTTCTTC
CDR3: CATSRVSGGWFEQFF

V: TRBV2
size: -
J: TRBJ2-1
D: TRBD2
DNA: TGTGCCAGCAGTAGACTAGCGGGAGGGTCGGCTGAGCAGTTCTTC
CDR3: CASSRLAGGSAEQFF

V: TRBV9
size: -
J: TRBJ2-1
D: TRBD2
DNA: TGTGCCAGCAGCGTAGGAGGAGCGGGGGGATACAATGAGCAGTTCTTC
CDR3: CASSVGGAGGYNEQFF

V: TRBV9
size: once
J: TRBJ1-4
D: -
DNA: TGTGCCAGCAGCGTAGGTGGACACCCGAATGAAAAACTGTTTTTT
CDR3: CASSVGGHPNEKLFF

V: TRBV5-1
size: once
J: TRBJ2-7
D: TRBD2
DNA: TGCGCCAGCAGCGGTAGCGGGGGGCCTTCCTACGAGCAGTACTTC
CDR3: CASSGSGGPSYEQYF

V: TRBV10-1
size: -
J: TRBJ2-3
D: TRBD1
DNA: TGCGCCAGCAGCACAGGGGGGAACACAGATACGCAGTATTTT
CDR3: CASSTGGNTDTQYF

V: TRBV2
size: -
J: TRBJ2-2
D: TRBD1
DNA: TGTGCCAGCAGGACACAGGGGGCAAACACCGGGGAGCTGTTTTTT
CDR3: CASRTQGANTGELFF

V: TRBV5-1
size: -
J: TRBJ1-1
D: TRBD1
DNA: TGCGCCAGCAGCTTGGGGGCAGGGGGCACTGAAGCTTTCTTT
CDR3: CASSLGAGGTEAFF

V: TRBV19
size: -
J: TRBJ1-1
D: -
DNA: TGTGCCAGTCCTAGGGGGGGAGACCTGAACACTGAAGCTTTCTTT
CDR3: CASPRGGDLNTEAFF

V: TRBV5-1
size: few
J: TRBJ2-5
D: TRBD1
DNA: TGCGCCAGCAGCTGGGGACAGGGGAAAGAGACCCAGTACTTC
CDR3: CASSWGQGKETQYF

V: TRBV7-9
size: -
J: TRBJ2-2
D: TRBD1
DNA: TGTGCCAGCAGCTTAGCGGGACAGGGTATGCGGGAGCTGTTTTTT
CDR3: CASSLAGQGMRELFF

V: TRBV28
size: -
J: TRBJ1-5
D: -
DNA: TGTGCCAGCAGTTTTACGGTCAATCAGCCCCAGCATTTT
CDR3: CASSFTVNQPQHF

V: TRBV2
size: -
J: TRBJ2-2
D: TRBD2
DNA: TGTGCCCCCCACCAGGGGCGGGAGGTACACCGGGGAGCTGTTTTT
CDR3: CAPHQGREVHRGAVF

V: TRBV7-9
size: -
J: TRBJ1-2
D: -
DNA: TGTGCCAGCAGCATCGGGACAAGACCTAACTATGGCTACACCTTC
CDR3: CASSIGTRPNYGYTF

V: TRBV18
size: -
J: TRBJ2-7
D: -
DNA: TGTGCCAGCTCGGTTGACCGGGACGGAGGACTAGAGCAGTACTTC
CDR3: CASSVDRDGGLEQYF

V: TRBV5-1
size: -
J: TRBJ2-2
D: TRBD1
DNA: TGCGCCAGCAGCTCGGACAGGGTTGTGAGGACCGGGGAGCTGTTTTTT
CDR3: CASSSDRVVRTGELFF

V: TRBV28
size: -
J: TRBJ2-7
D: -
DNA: TGTGCCAGCAGTGTTAGGGGTCCCACCTACGAGCAGTACTTC
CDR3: CASSVRGPTYEQYF

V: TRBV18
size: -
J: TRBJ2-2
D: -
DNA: TGTGCCAGCTCCCGACAGCTAAACACCGGGGAGCTGTTTTTT
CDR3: CASSRQLNTGELFF

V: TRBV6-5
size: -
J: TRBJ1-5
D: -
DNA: TGTGCCAGCAGTCCACGGAGGGAGGGACAGCCCCAGCATTTT
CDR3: CASSPRREGQPQHF

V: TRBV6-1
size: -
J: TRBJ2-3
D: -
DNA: TGTGCCAGCAGTGCCTACAGGAGGGGCTACACAGATACGCAGTATTTT
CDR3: CASSAYRRGYTDTQYF

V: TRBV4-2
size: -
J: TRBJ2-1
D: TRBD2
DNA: TGTGCCAGCAGCCAACGCGGGGGGCTCAATGAGCAGTTCTTC
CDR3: CASSQRGGLNEQFF

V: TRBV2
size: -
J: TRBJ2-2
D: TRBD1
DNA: TGTGCCAGCACCCAGGGGGCCGGGGAGCTGTTTTTT
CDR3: CASTQGAGELFF

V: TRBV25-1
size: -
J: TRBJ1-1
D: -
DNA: TGTGCCAGCAGTGAAGGCAGCAGCTCCCTCGGGTGGACTGAAGCTTTCTTT
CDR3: CASSEGSSSLGWTEAFF

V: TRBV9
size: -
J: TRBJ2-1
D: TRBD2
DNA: TGTGCCAGCAGCGTAGGCGGGAGAAACGATAATGAGCAGTTCTTC
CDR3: CASSVGGRNDNEQFF

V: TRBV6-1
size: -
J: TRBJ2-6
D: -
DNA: TGTGCCAGCAGTGTTGGGACGGGGGATTCTGGGGCCAACGTCCTGACTTTC
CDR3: CASSVGTGDSGANVLTF

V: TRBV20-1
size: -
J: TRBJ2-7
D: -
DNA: TGCAGTGCTAGTCCGCGCTACGAGCAGTACTTC
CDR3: CSASPRYEQYF

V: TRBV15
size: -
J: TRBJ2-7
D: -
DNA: TGTGCCACCAGCAGAGATCGGGTCTACGAGCAGTACTTC
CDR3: CATSRDRVYEQYF

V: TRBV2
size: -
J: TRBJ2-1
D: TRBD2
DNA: TGTGCCAGCAGCCCAAATAGCGGGGGGGCCTACAATGAGCAGTTCTTC
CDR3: CASSPNSGGAYNEQFF

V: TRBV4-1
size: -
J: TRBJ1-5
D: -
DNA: TGCGCCAGCAGCCAAGACCCCGAGGAACCCCAGCATTTT
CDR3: CASSQDPEEPQHF

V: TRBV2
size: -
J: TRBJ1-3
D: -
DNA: TGTGCCAGCAGCCTCGGACAGCCGTCTGGAAACACCATATATTTT
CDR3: CASSLGQPSGNTIYF

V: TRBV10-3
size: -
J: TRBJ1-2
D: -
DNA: TGTGCCATCGGGCAGGGGCCTAACTATGGCTACACCTTC
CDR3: CAIGQGPNYGYTF

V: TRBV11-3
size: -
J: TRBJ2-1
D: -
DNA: TGTGCCAGCAGCTTAGGAGGGAACCACAATGAGCAGTTCTTC
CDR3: CASSLGGNHNEQFF